The 29 T cell receptor beta chains listed next were all sequenced from one sample in a study of cytomegalovirus exposure and HLA in healthy donors. Sequencing was performed with immunoSEQ multiplex PCR; in TCRdb, only in-frame clones are kept and a portion is missing. There are around 170,000 clones in the sample; around 85% occur only once, and approximately 15% lies in the top ten. What was sequenced was PBMCs. The receptors were gathered from a man between 18 and 29 years old in good health and CMV-seropositive.

The chain employs TRBV4-1 and TRBJ2-7; D is perhaps TRBD1 (6 bases). V was cut by 2 bases and J by 5 bases, with 16 bases left in between. The CDR3 contains 15 residues. The germline gives CDR1 MGHRA, CDR2 YSYEKL. CDR3 coding DNA: TGCGCCAGCAGCCAACAAAACCCTCACAGGGACGAGCAGTACTTC. This sequence encodes CASSQQNPHRDEQYF.

This clone was detected many times. CDR3 nucleotide sequence: TGTGCCAGCAGCTTGGGGACAGGGGGCTATGGCTACACCTTC. Translating it yields CASSLGTGGYGYTF. The chain carries TRBV5-4 and TRBJ1-2; TRBD1 matches at 10 bases. V gave up 0 bases and J gave up 4 bases; unmatched junction bases: 0. The CDR3 length is 14 residues. The germline gives CDR1 SGHNT, CDR2 YYREEE (reference sequence).

The chain links TRBV27 to TRBJ2-7; 9 positions match TRBD2. V shed 6 bases and J 1 base; nucleotides not matched to a gene: 13. Germline V CDR1 and CDR2: MNHEY, SMNVEV (reference sequence). The CDR3 consists of 17 residues. CDR3 in amino acids: CASRLSGSPPGSYEQYF. The DNA of the CDR3 is TGTGCCAGCAGGCTTAGCGGGAGCCCCCCGGGGTCCTACGAGCAGTACTTC.

J is TRBJ1-3 and V is TRBV9, with D perhaps matching TRBD1 (6 bases). The germline V gene encodes CDR1 SGDLS and CDR2 YYNGEE. The V end was cut by 4 bases, the J end by 4 bases, with 18 bases between. The CDR3 has 16 residues. CDR3 sequence: CASSPRRGGSGNTIYF. The CDR3 bases are TGTGCCAGCAGCCCCCGTAGGGGGGGATCCGGAAACACCATATATTTT.

V is TRBV5-1 and J is TRBJ1-1; 7 bases match TRBD1. Trimming at V came to 0 bases and at J to 1 base, leaving 9 bases not matched to a gene. The CDR3 is 17 residues long. Germline V gives CDR1 SGHRS, CDR2 YFSETQ. CDR3 in DNA: TGCGCCAGCAGCTTGGTGGGGGGACAGACGGGGAACACTGAAGCTTTCTTT. Translating gives CASSLVGGQTGNTEAFF. The variable domain in full, completed from reference TRBV5-1 and TRBJ1-1, reads KAGVTQTPRYLIKTRGQQVTLSCSPISGHRSVSWYQQTPGQGLQFLFEYFSETQRNKGNFPGRFSGRQFSNSRSEMNVSTLELGDSALYLCASSLVGGQTGNTEAFFGQGTRLTVV.

This chain uses TRBV7-3 with TRBJ2-3; possible D gene TRBD2, 7 bases. CDR1 is SGHTA, CDR2 FQGTGA, per germline. Trimming removed 5 bases from V and 2 bases from J, with 11 bases in between. This CDR3 is built from 14 residues. CDR3 loop: CASSGGGPTDTQYF. CDR3 nucleotide sequence: TGTGCCAGCAGCGGCGGGGGCCCCACAGATACGCAGTATTTT.

The chain links TRBV6-6 to TRBJ2-7, with 9 bases lining up with TRBD1. Germline values: CDR1 MNHNY, CDR2 SVGAGI (reference sequence). V dropped 8 bases and J dropped 2; count of bases not matched to a gene: 7. The CDR3 consists of 14 residues. This chain's CDR3 is CASFRDRAAYEQYF. The CDR3 nucleotides are TGTGCCAGCTTTCGGGACAGGGCTGCCTACGAGCAGTACTTC.

The chain is built from TRBV6-5 and TRBJ2-7, with 11 bases that match TRBD1. V shed 3 bases, J shed 4 bases, and the junction held 8 bases outside the gene matches. Germline CDR1 and CDR2: MNHEY and SVGAGI. There are 16 residues in the CDR3. The CDR3 DNA reads as TGTGCCAGCAGTTATATTGAAGGGACAGGGGGATACGAGCAGTACTTC. It specifies CASSYIEGTGGYEQYF.

This sequence joins TRBV7-8 and TRBJ1-4; the D is unclear. V was clipped by 0 bases and J by 5 bases, with 10 bases between them. The CDR3 length is 15 residues. Germline values: CDR1 SGHVS, CDR2 FQNEAQ. For the CDR3, the DNA is TGTGCCAGCAGCTTAGCCGCGTCCTCAAATGAAAAACTGTTTTTT. It yields the protein CASSLAASSNEKLFF.

The chain carries TRBV7-2 and TRBJ2-3, with 10 bases that match TRBD2. The CDR3 length is 14 residues. Germline-derived CDR1 and CDR2 are SGHTA and FQGNSA. V shed 1 base and J 14 bases; nucleotides not matched to a gene: 9. Written as DNA, the CDR3 is TGTGCCAGCAGCTTAGGCCTAGCGGGAGAGTCTGCGTATTTT. Encoded protein: CASSLGLAGESAYF.

The chain is built from TRBV28 and TRBJ2-1, with no clear D. With 5 bases removed from V and 0 bases from J, the gap between germline ends came to 14 bases. CDR3 length: 16 residues. Per germline, CDR1 MDHEN and CDR2 SYDVKM. CDR3 DNA sequence: TGTGCCAGCAGTCCCCCGGTACCTGCCTCCTACAATGAGCAGTTCTTC. Translating gives CASSPPVPASYNEQFF.

The genes are TRBV29-1 and TRBJ2-1; D is unresolved. This CDR3 has 14 residues. In germline, CDR1 is SQVTM, CDR2 ANQGSEA. V was pared by 0 bases and J by 0 bases, with 6 bases between. CDR3 in DNA: TGCAGCGTTGAAGATGACATCTCCTACAATGAGCAGTTCTTC. Translation: CSVEDDISYNEQFF.

The chain joins TRBV6-1 to TRBJ2-7, with 9 bases aligning to TRBD1. The CDR3 consists of 14 residues. From germline, CDR1 is MNHNS and CDR2 SASEGT. V lost 6 bases to trimming and J lost 2 bases; unmatched junction nucleotides: 5. CDR3 nucleotides: TGTGCCAGCAGCAAGGGACAGGGACCCTACGAGCAGTACTTC. Translated, it gives CASSKGQGPYEQYF.

This clone was observed a single time. This rearrangement joins TRBV27 to TRBJ2-7; the match to TRBD2 covers 7 bases. In germline, CDR1 is MNHEY, CDR2 SMNVEV (reference sequence). The CDR3 contains 17 residues. The V gene end was trimmed by 5 bases and the J gene end by 0 bases; junction bases not matched to a gene: 13. The DNA of the CDR3 is TGTGCCAGCAGTCCCCAGGTACTAGCGAGGAGCTCCTACGAGCAGTACTTC. This translates into CASSPQVLARSSYEQYF.

The chain employs TRBV5-4 and TRBJ2-5, with 8 bases lining up with TRBD2. There are 14 residues in the CDR3. The germline CDR1 and CDR2 sequences are SGHNT and YYREEE (reference sequence). Unmatched junction bases numbered 5, after V lost 2 bases and J lost 5 bases. The DNA of the CDR3 is TGTGCCAGCAGCTTCCCGGGGGGGGGTGAGACCCAGTACTTC. Encoded protein: CASSFPGGGETQYF.

Points on this clone: This sample also contains other DNA sequences that code for the same CDR3. The chain links TRBV28 to TRBJ1-2; 10 bases align to TRBD1. The ends lost 3 bases at V and 8 bases at J; junction bases unmatched: 3. The V gene's germline CDR1 is MDHEN and CDR2 SYDVKM. This CDR3 is 13 amino acids long. CDR3 protein: CASSLGGQGGYTF. The CDR3 DNA reads TGTGCCAGCAGTTTGGGGGGACAGGGGGGCTACACCTTC.

The chain has TRBV6-5 and TRBJ1-6; TRBD1 aligns across 7 bases. The ends lost 8 bases at V and 7 bases at J; junction bases unmatched: 8. Per germline, CDR1 MNHEY and CDR2 SVGAGI. The CDR3 contains 14 residues. The DNA for the CDR3 is TGTGCCAGCTGGAACAGGGGAAACAATTCACCCCTCCACTTT. Translation gives CASWNRGNNSPLHF.

The chain combines TRBV25-1 with TRBJ2-1, with 7 bases identical to TRBD2. Germline loops: CDR1 MGHDK, CDR2 SYGVNS. J was trimmed by 8 bases and V by 1 base; bases with no gene match: 5. The CDR3 contains 14 residues. In nucleotides, the CDR3 is TGTGCCAGCAGTGAATGGGCGGCGGGGGATGAGCAGTTCTTC. Protein product: CASSEWAAGDEQFF.

The V and J genes are TRBV4-1 and TRBJ2-1; D perhaps matches TRBD1 (6 bases). Per germline, CDR1 MGHRA and CDR2 YSYEKL. The CDR3 is made up of 20 amino acids. Trimming cost V 0 bases and J 6 bases, with 27 bases left between them. The CDR3 reads CASSQDPIEAYVAGVNEQFF. CDR3 bases: TGCGCCAGCAGCCAAGATCCGATTGAGGCCTATGTGGCAGGGGTCAATGAGCAGTTCTTC.

This CDR3 reads CASSVAKLDRGNEQFF. As DNA, the CDR3 is TGTGCCAGCAGCGTAGCAAAATTGGACAGAGGGAATGAGCAGTTCTTC. V is TRBV9 and J is TRBJ2-1, with a weak D call TRBD1 (6 bases). The CDR3 totals 16 residues. Trimming pared 0 bases from V and 7 bases from J, leaving 17 bases between. Germline-derived CDR1 and CDR2 are SGDLS and YYNGEE.

The rearrangement uses TRBV5-1 and TRBJ2-3; 7 positions agree with TRBD2. V dropped 0 bases and J dropped 6; count of bases not matched to a gene: 4. The CDR3 consists of 14 residues. The germline CDR1 and CDR2 sequences are SGHRS and YFSETQ. The CDR3 is CASSLAGGRDTQYF. The CDR3 bases are TGCGCCAGCAGCTTGGCGGGGGGAAGGGATACGCAGTATTTT.

This clone has a single count. The chain is built from TRBV5-8 and TRBJ1-5, with D possibly TRBD1 on 5 matching bases. This CDR3 comprises 14 residues. Germline lookup yields CDR1 SGHTS and CDR2 YDEGEE. V shed 4 bases and J shed 0 bases, with 8 bases lying between them. Written as DNA, the CDR3 is TGTGCCAGCAGCGTGGGGCATAGCAATCAGCCCCAGCATTTT. Protein: CASSVGHSNQPQHF.

The V call is TRBV28, the J call TRBJ1-1; maybe TRBD1 (6 bases). Between the trimmed V and J ends, which lost 10 bases and 0 bases, there was a span of 12 bases. Germline lookup yields CDR1 MDHEN and CDR2 SYDVKM. The CDR3 has 13 amino acids. The CDR3 region is CATSDSLNTEAFF. The CDR3 DNA is TGTGCCACCTCGGACAGTTTGAACACTGAAGCTTTCTTT.

The rearrangement uses TRBV15 and TRBJ2-3; 11 bases align to TRBD2. Unmatched junction bases numbered 5, after V lost 6 bases and J lost 0 bases. The CDR3 consists of 16 residues. Germline CDR1 and CDR2: LNHNV and YYDKDF (reference sequence). The CDR3 DNA is TGTGCCACCAGATCAGGGACTAGCGGTAGCACAGATACGCAGTATTTT. This codes for CATRSGTSGSTDTQYF.

This chain joins TRBV5-4 and TRBJ1-4; TRBD1 matches 7 bases. This CDR3 contains 15 residues. V trimming: 0 bases; J trimming: 4 bases; junction bases outside the gene matches: 3. Germline-derived CDR1 and CDR2 are SGHNT and YYREEE (reference sequence). DNA for the CDR3: TGTGCCAGCAGCTTGGGGGGACAGCATAATGAAAAACTGTTTTTT. It translates to CASSLGGQHNEKLFF.

This chain connects TRBV4-1 to TRBJ1-2; tentative D call: TRBD1 (5 bases). The V and J ends lost 5 bases and 4 bases respectively, with 14 bases between them. The CDR3 is 14 residues long. Germline lookup yields CDR1 MGHRA and CDR2 YSYEKL. The CDR3 sequence is CASSTVGEGYGYTF. DNA for the CDR3: TGCGCCAGCAGCACGGTGGGGGAGGGCTATGGCTACACCTTC.

The chain employs TRBV29-1 and TRBJ1-2; the D is unclear. V was cut by 0 bases and J by 8 bases, with 16 bases left in between. The CDR3 length is 14 residues. CDR1 and CDR2 (germline): SQVTM, ANQGSEA. The DNA of the CDR3 is TGCAGCGTTGAAGACCTCTCCGAGGAGGGCGGCTACACCTTC. This codes for CSVEDLSEEGGYTF.

The chain recombines TRBV5-1 with TRBJ1-2; D unclear. CDR1 and CDR2 (germline): SGHRS, YFSETQ. This CDR3 comprises 13 residues. With 1 base removed from V and 3 bases from J, the gap between germline ends came to 7 bases. CDR3 in amino acids: CASSLTSDYGYTF. CDR3 DNA: TGCGCCAGCAGCTTGACATCCGACTATGGCTACACCTTC.

As DNA, the CDR3 is TGTGCCTGGAGTGGGCACAGGCATAACTATGGCTACACCTTC. This encodes CAWSGHRHNYGYTF. The chain combines TRBV30 with TRBJ1-2, with TRBD1 as a possible D gene (5 bases). Germline values: CDR1 GTSNPN, CDR2 SVGIG (reference sequence). The V gene lost 1 base and the J gene lost 1 base, with 10 bases spanning the gap. The CDR3 has 14 amino acids. The full variable domain, completed using reference TRBV30 and TRBJ1-2, is SQTIHQWPATLVQPVGSPLSLECTVEGTSNPNLYWYRQAAGRGLQLLFYSVGIGQISSEVPQNLSASRPQDRQFILSSKKLLLSDSGFYLCAWSGHRHNYGYTFGSGTRLTVV.